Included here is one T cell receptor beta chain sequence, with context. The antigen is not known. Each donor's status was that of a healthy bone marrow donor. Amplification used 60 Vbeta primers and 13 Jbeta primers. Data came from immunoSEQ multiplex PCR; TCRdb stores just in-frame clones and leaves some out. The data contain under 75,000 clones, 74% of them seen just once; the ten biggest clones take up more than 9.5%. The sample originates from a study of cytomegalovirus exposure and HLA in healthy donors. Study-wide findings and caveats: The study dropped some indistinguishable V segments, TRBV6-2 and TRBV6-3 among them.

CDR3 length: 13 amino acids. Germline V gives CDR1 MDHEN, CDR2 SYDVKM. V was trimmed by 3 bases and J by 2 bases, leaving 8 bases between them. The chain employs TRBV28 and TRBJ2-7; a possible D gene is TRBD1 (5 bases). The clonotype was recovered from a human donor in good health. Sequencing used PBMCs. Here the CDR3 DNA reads TGTGCCAGCAGTTTTCAGGGCGCCTACGAGCAGTACTTC. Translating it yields CASSFQGAYEQYF.